These 26 T cell receptor beta chains share one sample of origin, sequenced in a study of blood T cell repertoires in COVID-19 (TCRdb year 2020). Receptor libraries were prepared by the immunoSEQ multiplex PCR assay. The source is immuneACCESS, and TCRdb retained only in-frame sequences with V and J called. Part of the clones is not carried over; for the studies checked, unresolved V genes explain less than half of this, and the remainder is unexplained. The sample includes some 190,000 clones, with roughly 89% observed a single time. Jointly, the top ten make up 2% to 2.5% of the sample. The sample comprised PBMCs or T cells enriched from blood (not recorded which). These receptors came from a woman in her 40s with acute COVID-19.

V is TRBV11-2 and J is TRBJ1-4; 9 nucleotides align to TRBD1. The CDR3 totals 15 residues. Germline CDR1 reads SGHAT; CDR2 reads FQNNGV. V lost 6 bases to trimming and J lost 7 bases; unmatched junction nucleotides: 9. CDR3 protein: CASSRPGTGIEKLFF. The CDR3 DNA is TGTGCCAGCAGTCGACCCGGGACAGGGATTGAAAAACTGTTTTTT. The full variable domain, rest sourced from reference TRBV11-2 and TRBJ1-4, is EAGVAQSPRYKIIEKRQSVAFWCNPISGHATLYWYQQILGQGPKLLIQFQNNGVVDDSQLPKDRFSAERLKGVDSTLKIQPAKLEDSAVYLCASSRPGTGIEKLFFGSGTQLSVL.

The chain couples TRBV23-1 to TRBJ1-6, with TRBD1 matching over 9 bases. TRBV23-1 is an ORF for which the function is uncertain. Trimming cost V 0 bases and J 5 bases; bases outside gene matches: 5. The CDR3 is 17 residues long. This chain's CDR3 is CASSQSPTGGNNSPLHF. CDR3 bases: TGCGCCAGCAGTCAATCACCGACAGGGGGGAATAATTCACCCCTCCACTTT.

The chain couples TRBV15 to TRBJ1-5; unclear D gene. This CDR3 contains 15 residues. The germline V and J ends were trimmed by 3 bases and 3 bases, with 12 bases remaining between them. Germline CDR1 LNHNV, CDR2 YYDKDF (reference sequence). The CDR3 reads CATSREPHSNQPQHF. CDR3 bases: TGTGCCACCAGCAGGGAGCCACATTCCAATCAGCCCCAGCATTTT.

This chain links TRBV10-3 with TRBJ2-7; 8 bases map to TRBD2. The germline V gene encodes CDR1 ENHRY and CDR2 SYGVKD. The trim removed 6 bases at V and 3 bases at J, leaving 16 bases unmatched. CDR3 length: 17 residues. The CDR3 nucleotides are TGTGCCATCAGCGATTCCCAGACTAGCGCCACGGACTACGAGCAGTACTTC. This encodes CAISDSQTSATDYEQYF.

The chain uses TRBV7-9 and TRBJ1-6; maybe TRBD1 (5 bases). Germline V gene data show CDR1 as SEHNR and CDR2 as FQNEAQ (reference sequence). Trimming left V 1 base short and J 9 bases short, with 10 bases between. CDR3 size: 14 residues. The CDR3 DNA reads TGTGCCAGCAGCTTAGTGGGAGGGGCTTCACCCCTCCACTTT. Amino acid sequence: CASSLVGGASPLHF.

The chain couples TRBV19 to TRBJ1-5; the D gene is possibly TRBD1 (5 bases). Germline V gene sequence: CDR1 LNHDA, CDR2 SQIVND (reference sequence). Trimming removed 5 bases at V and 6 bases at J, with 11 bases between. This CDR3 comprises 13 residues. The CDR3 loop is CASSPQGFQPQHF. As DNA, the CDR3 is TGTGCCAGTAGTCCCCAGGGTTTTCAGCCCCAGCATTTT.

This rearrangement joins TRBV28 to TRBJ1-6; TRBD1 matches 12 bases. The CDR3 runs 16 residues. Trimming at V came to 7 bases and at J to 9 bases, leaving 10 bases not matched to a gene. Per the germline V gene, CDR1 is MDHEN and CDR2 is SYDVKM. The CDR3 loop reads CASMLQQGQGASPLHF. CDR3 coding DNA: TGTGCCAGCATGCTCCAACAGGGACAGGGGGCTTCACCCCTCCACTTT.

This chain uses TRBV19 with TRBJ2-6; 10 nucleotides align to TRBD1. Germline CDR1 is LNHDA and CDR2 is SQIVND (reference sequence). The V and J ends lost 6 bases and 2 bases, in that order; junction bases with no gene match: 10. The CDR3 runs to 18 residues. The CDR3 DNA reads TGTGCCAGTAGGCCTCCGGGACAGGGGTTCGCTGGGGCCAACGTCCTGACTTTC. Protein product: CASRPPGQGFAGANVLTF.

The CDR3 sequence: CASSYGTNEQYF. Written as DNA, the CDR3 is TGTGCCAGCAGTTACGGGACAAACGAGCAGTACTTC. J is TRBJ2-7 and V is TRBV6-6, with D possibly being TRBD1 (6 bases). The length of the CDR3 is 12 residues. Germline V gene sequence: CDR1 MNHNY, CDR2 SVGAGI (reference sequence). The ends were cut back, 2 bases at V and 5 bases at J, with 7 bases in the middle.

The chain combines TRBV2 with TRBJ2-4; 9 bases are a match to TRBD1. Trimming at V came to 6 bases and at J to 10 bases, leaving 13 bases not matched to a gene. Per germline, CDR1 SNHLY and CDR2 FYNNEI. The CDR3 sequence is 15 residues long. The CDR3 DNA sequence: TGTGCCAGCAGCGAGGACAGGGGTTATCTATTGATTCAGTACTTC. Translating it yields CASSEDRGYLLIQYF.

V and J are TRBV7-2 and TRBJ1-1, with TRBD1 as a possible D gene (5 bases). CDR1 SGHTA and CDR2 FQGNSA come from the germline V gene. This CDR3 region has 16 residues. V was trimmed by 5 bases and J by 5 bases, leaving 21 bases between them. In DNA form, the CDR3 reads TGTGCCAGCAGCCCCGAGCTTTATAGGGGCGGAACTGAAGCTTTCTTT. The encoded protein is CASSPELYRGGTEAFF.

This clone was seen once. This rearrangement joins TRBV6-2 or TRBV6-3 to TRBJ1-1, with 7 bases aligning to TRBD1. The germline V gene encodes CDR1 MNHEY and CDR2 SVGEGT. Trimming removed 2 bases from V and 4 bases from J; junction bases left unmatched: 4. This CDR3 region has 14 residues. The CDR3, as DNA: TGTGCCAGCAGTTACGCAGGGGGGAGCACTGAAGCTTTCTTT. Translating it yields CASSYAGGSTEAFF.

This clone was recorded a few times. This chain joins TRBV7-6 and TRBJ2-1; 12 bases line up with TRBD2. CDR3 length equals 18 residues. In germline, CDR1 is SGHVS, CDR2 FNYEAQ. V trimming: 3 bases; J trimming: 3 bases; junction bases outside the gene matches: 9. For the CDR3, the DNA is TGTGCCAGCAGCTTGGCTCGGACTAGCGGGGATCTCTACAATGAGCAGTTCTTC. This sequence encodes CASSLARTSGDLYNEQFF.

In this sample, this clone turned up a few times. The V and J genes are TRBV15 and TRBJ2-1; tentative D call: TRBD1 (5 bases). This CDR3 spans 18 amino acids. Trimming stripped 2 bases from V and 2 bases from J, with 19 bases between. The germline V gene has CDR1 LNHNV and CDR2 YYDKDF (reference sequence). CDR3 sequence (DNA): TGTGCCACCAGCAGAACCCCTACCAGGGTTATAACCTACAATGAGCAGTTCTTC. Its protein is CATSRTPTRVITYNEQFF.

The V and J genes are TRBV2 and TRBJ1-3; 9 positions match TRBD1. This CDR3 comprises 15 residues. The junction had 5 bases not matched to a gene; V was cut back by 6 bases and J by 2 bases. CDR1 is SNHLY, CDR2 FYNNEI, per germline. The CDR3 protein is CASRLQGAPGNTIYF. CDR3 nucleotide sequence: TGTGCCAGCAGGTTACAGGGGGCGCCTGGAAACACCATATATTTT.

V usage is TRBV2 and J usage is TRBJ2-7; 14 bases map to TRBD2. The germline CDR1 and CDR2 sequences are SNHLY and FYNNEI. The CDR3 extends over 14 amino acids. With V trimmed by 2 bases and J by 12 bases, 6 bases remained unmatched. The CDR3 here is CASSEWTSGRKSYF. CDR3 nucleotides: TGTGCCAGCAGTGAATGGACTAGCGGGAGGAAGTCGTACTTC.

The CDR3 DNA is TGTGCCCTAGTGGGGGGGCTAACCGCCTACAATGAGCAGTTCTTC. Residues: CALVGGLTAYNEQFF. This chain joins TRBV30 and TRBJ2-1; weak D call: TRBD2 (7 bases). The CDR3 is 15 amino acids. Germline CDR1 is GTSNPN and CDR2 is SVGIG (reference sequence). V was pared by 8 bases and J by 2 bases, with 19 bases between.

V and J are TRBV3-1 (or the pseudogene TRBV3-2) and TRBJ1-4; possibly TRBD1 for D (6 bases). This CDR3 has 14 amino acids. The V and J ends lost 4 bases and 1 base respectively, with 7 bases between them. Germline CDR1 and CDR2: LGHDT and YNNKEL (reference sequence). The CDR3 loop is CASSPRGTNEKLFF. The CDR3 bases are TGTGCCAGCAGCCCCAGGGGAACTAATGAAAAACTGTTTTTT.

This chain links TRBV7-9 with TRBJ2-3, with D unresolved. Trimming left V 1 base short and J 2 bases short, with 4 bases between. CDR3 length equals 13 residues. The germline V gene has CDR1 SEHNR and CDR2 FQNEAQ (reference sequence). CDR3 bases: TGTGCCAGCAGCTTAGATTACACAGATACGCAGTATTTT. Its translation is CASSLDYTDTQYF. Combining the CDR3 with reference TRBV7-9 and TRBJ2-3 gives the whole variable domain DTGVSQNPRHKITKRGQNVTFRCDPISEHNRLYWYRQTLGQGPEFLTYFQNEAQLEKSRLLSDRFSAERPKGSFSTLEIQRTEQGDSAMYLCASSLDYTDTQYFGPGTRLTVL.

In the case of this clone: The same CDR3 arises from other DNA sequences in this sample as well. The chain uses TRBV9 and TRBJ1-1, with D perhaps matching TRBD1 (6 bases). Germline V gene data show CDR1 as SGDLS and CDR2 as YYNGEE. CDR3 length: 14 amino acids. The V gene lost 0 bases and the J gene lost 0 bases, with 6 bases spanning the gap. Here the CDR3 reads CASSVGTVNTEAFF. CDR3 DNA sequence: TGTGCCAGCAGCGTAGGGACAGTGAACACTGAAGCTTTCTTT. The full variable domain, rest sourced from reference TRBV9 and TRBJ1-1, is DSGVTQTPKHLITATGQRVTLRCSPRSGDLSVYWYQQSLDQGLQFLIQYYNGEERAKGNILERFSAQQFPDLHSELNLSSLELGDSALYFCASSVGTVNTEAFFGQGTRLTVV.

The rearrangement joins TRBV6-1 to TRBJ1-5; perhaps TRBD1 as D (5 bases). The CDR3 is made up of 14 amino acids. Germline lookup yields CDR1 MNHNS and CDR2 SASEGT. V was pared by 3 bases and J by 7 bases, with 13 bases between. This chain's CDR3 is CASSDSQPGQPQHF. CDR3 bases: TGTGCCAGCAGTGACAGTCAGCCAGGGCAGCCCCAGCATTTT.

J is TRBJ1-5 and V is TRBV28; possibly TRBD1 for D (6 bases). Trimming cost V 5 bases and J 3 bases, with 20 bases left between them. CDR1 is MDHEN, CDR2 SYDVKM, per germline. The CDR3 runs 17 residues. The CDR3 protein is CASSPSVGDITNQPQHF. The CDR3 DNA reads as TGTGCCAGCAGTCCAAGCGTGGGGGACATTACCAATCAGCCCCAGCATTTT. The variable domain in full, completed from reference TRBV28 and TRBJ1-5, reads DVKVTQSSRYLVKRTGEKVFLECVQDMDHENMFWYRQDPGLGLRLIYFSYDVKMKEKGDIPEGYSVSREKKERFSLILESASTNQTSMYLCASSPSVGDITNQPQHFGDGTRLSIL.

The chain links TRBV15 to TRBJ2-1, with TRBD2 matching over 13 bases. Germline V gene sequence: CDR1 LNHNV, CDR2 YYDKDF (reference sequence). V lost 1 base to trimming and J lost 8 bases; unmatched junction nucleotides: 8. The CDR3 is 17 residues long. The CDR3 DNA follows: TGTGCCACCAGCAGAGGCCCGACTAGCGGGAGGTCCTATGAGCAGTTCTTC. It is translated as CATSRGPTSGRSYEQFF.

The rearrangement joins TRBV13 to TRBJ2-3; 9 bases fit TRBD1. Germline V CDR1 and CDR2: PRHDT, FYEKMQ (reference sequence). Germline trimming cut 5 bases from V and 0 bases from J; bases unmatched to any gene: 3. CDR3 length equals 15 residues. CDR3 protein: CASSQGQGSTDTQYF. The CDR3 DNA reads TGTGCCAGCAGCCAGGGACAGGGAAGCACAGATACGCAGTATTTT.

V usage is TRBV7-8 and J usage is TRBJ2-7, with a possible D match to TRBD1 (6 bases). Germline V gene sequence: CDR1 SGHVS, CDR2 FQNEAQ. V shed 5 bases and J shed 3 bases, with 14 bases lying between them. The CDR3 consists of 14 residues. Here the CDR3 reads CASSVARQVYEQYF. The CDR3 bases are TGTGCCAGCAGCGTCGCTCGACAGGTCTACGAGCAGTACTTC.

The gene calls are TRBV6-5 and TRBJ2-7; D might be TRBD1 (6 bases). This CDR3 region has 13 residues. From germline, CDR1 is MNHEY and CDR2 SVGAGI. V was pared by 5 bases and J by 1 base, with 9 bases between. Written as DNA, the CDR3 is TGTGCCAGCAGTCGGGACATTTCCTACGAGCAGTACTTC. This encodes CASSRDISYEQYF.